This TCR beta chain was profiled in a study of T cells in Graves' hyperthyroidism and ophthalmopathy. The investigators amplified TCR beta CDR3 regions from RNA transcripts. The HTBI primer set drove a first-round RT-PCR of the TCR CDR3. Using its own MiXCR run on the multiplex PCR reads, TCRdb lists one record per CDR3 protein. The repertoire holds approximately 28,000 distinct CDR3 sequences, with roughly 45% as singletons. By share of the sample, this clonotype is medium-sized. Trimming took 4 bases from V and 2 from J, leaving 7 bases between them. The CDR3 spans 12 residues. Germline values: CDR1 DFQATT, CDR2 SNEGSKA (reference sequence).

The sequenced material came from blood. The receptor was isolated from a young woman with Graves' hyperthyroidism. The rearrangement joins TRBV20-1 to TRBJ2-3; D unclear. The CDR3, as DNA: TGCAGTGCTAAGACCAACACAGATACGCAGTATTTT. This translates into CSAKTNTDTQYF.